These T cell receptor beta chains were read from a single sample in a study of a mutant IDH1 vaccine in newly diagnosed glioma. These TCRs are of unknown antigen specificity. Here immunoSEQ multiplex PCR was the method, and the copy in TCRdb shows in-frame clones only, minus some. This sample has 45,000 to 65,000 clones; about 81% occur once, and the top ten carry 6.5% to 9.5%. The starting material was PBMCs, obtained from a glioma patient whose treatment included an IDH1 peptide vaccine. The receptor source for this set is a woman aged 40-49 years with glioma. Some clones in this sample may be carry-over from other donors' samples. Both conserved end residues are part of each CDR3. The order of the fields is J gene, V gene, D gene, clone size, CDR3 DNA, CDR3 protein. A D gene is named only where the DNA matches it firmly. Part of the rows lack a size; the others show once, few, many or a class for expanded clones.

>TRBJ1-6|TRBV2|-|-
TGTGCCAGCTCCCTCGACAGTCTCAATTCACCCCTCCACTTT
CASSLDSLNSPLHF
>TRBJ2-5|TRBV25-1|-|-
TGTGCCAGCAGCGGGGACTCTCGAGTAGGAGAGACCCAGTACTTC
CASSGDSRVGETQYF
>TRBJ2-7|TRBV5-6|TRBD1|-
TGTGCCAGCAGCTGGGACAGGGCCTACGAGCAGTACTTC
CASSWDRAYEQYF
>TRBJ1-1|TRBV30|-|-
TGTGCCTGGAGTCTACCCCCGGGGGGGGACACTGAAGCTTTCTTT
CAWSLPPGGDTEAFF
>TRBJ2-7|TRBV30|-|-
TGTGCCTGGAGTGTATCGGGGGGCGGATACGAGCAGTACTTC
CAWSVSGGGYEQYF
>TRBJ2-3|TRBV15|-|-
TGTGCCACCTCTGGGGGGGGGCCGGGCACAGATACGCAGTATTTT
CATSGGGPGTDTQYF
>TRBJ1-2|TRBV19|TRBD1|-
TGTGCCAGTAGTTGGTCCGGACAGGGGAACTATGGCTACACCTTC
CASSWSGQGNYGYTF
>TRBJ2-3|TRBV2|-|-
TGTGCCAGCAGTGTAGTGGGTAGCACAGATACGCAGTATTTT
CASSVVGSTDTQYF
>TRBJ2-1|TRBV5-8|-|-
TGTGCCAGCAGCTTGGATACAGGGCAGAACTACAATGAGCAGTTCTTC
CASSLDTGQNYNEQFF
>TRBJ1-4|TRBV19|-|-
TGTGCCAGTAGTATGATCGGCGGAACTAATGAAAAACTGTTTTTT
CASSMIGGTNEKLFF
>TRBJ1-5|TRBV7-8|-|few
TGTGCCAGCAGCAGCGTCTCTGGACAGCCCCAGCATTTT
CASSSVSGQPQHF
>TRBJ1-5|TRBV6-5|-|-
TGTGCCAGCATGGGAAAGTATAGCAATCAGCCCCAGCATTTT
CASMGKYSNQPQHF
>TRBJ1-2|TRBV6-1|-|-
TGTGCCAGCACCCCAAGTGGGGTAGGAGGGGGCTACACCTTC
CASTPSGVGGGYTF
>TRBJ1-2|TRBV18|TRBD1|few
TGTGCCAGCTCACCCCAGGGGGCGGACTATGGCTACACCTTC
CASSPQGADYGYTF
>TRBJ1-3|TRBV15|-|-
TGTGCCACCAGTAGCGAGGGGGTGTTCGACGGTGGTAGGAACACCATATATTTT
CATSSEGVFDGGRNTIYF
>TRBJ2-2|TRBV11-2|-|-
TGTGCCAGCAGCTCCCGACACTGGGGCGGGGAGCTGTTTTTT
CASSSRHWGGELFF
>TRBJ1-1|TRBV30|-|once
TGTGCCTGGAGGAAGGGGGGGAGGAACACTGAAGCTTTCTTT
CAWRKGGRNTEAFF
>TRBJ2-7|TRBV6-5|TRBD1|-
TGTGCCAGCAGTTTCTCGCCGACAGGGCGCTACGAGCAGTACTTC
CASSFSPTGRYEQYF
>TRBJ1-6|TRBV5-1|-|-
TGCGCCAGCAGTAGGGACAAAGGGACGTCACCCCTCCACTTT
CASSRDKGTSPLHF
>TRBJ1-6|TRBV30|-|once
TGTGCCTGGAGTACAGCGACAGGACGCGGATCATCACCCCTCCACTTT
CAWSTATGRGSSPLHF
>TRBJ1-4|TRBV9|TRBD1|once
TGTGCCAGCAGCTCTAAACAGGGGGATAATGAAAAACTGTTTTTT
CASSSKQGDNEKLFF
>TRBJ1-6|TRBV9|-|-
TGTGCCAGCAGCGTACGGGGGAGCTCCTATAATTCACCCCTCCACTTT
CASSVRGSSYNSPLHF
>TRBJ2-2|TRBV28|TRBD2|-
TGTGCCAGCAGTTTATGGCGACTAGCGGGGGGGCCCGGGGAGCTGTTTTTT
CASSLWRLAGGPGELFF
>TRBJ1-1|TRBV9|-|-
TGTGCCAGCAGCTCCTCGACAGGTACTCTAACTGAAGCTTTCTTT
CASSSSTGTLTEAFF
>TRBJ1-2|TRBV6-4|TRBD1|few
TGTGCCAGCAGTGAGTCAGGGGGCAATGGCTACACCTTC
CASSESGGNGYTF
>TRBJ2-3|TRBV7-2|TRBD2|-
TGTGCCAGCAGCTTTCTGGCTAGCGGGGACACAGATACGCAGTATTTT
CASSFLASGDTDTQYF
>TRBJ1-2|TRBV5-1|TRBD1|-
TGCGCCAGCAGGCAGGGACAGGTTTCTAACTATGGCTACACCTTC
CASRQGQVSNYGYTF
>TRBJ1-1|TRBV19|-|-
TGTGCCAGTAGTATAGCCCCCCTGAACACTGAAGCTTTCTTT
CASSIAPLNTEAFF
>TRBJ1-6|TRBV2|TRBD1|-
TGTGCCAGCAGCTGGGACAGGAGTTCCAATTCACCCCTCCACTTT
CASSWDRSSNSPLHF
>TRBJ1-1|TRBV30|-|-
TGTGCCTGGTTCTCAGGGAGGGGAAGATCTGAAGCTTTCTTT
CAWFSGRGRSEAFF
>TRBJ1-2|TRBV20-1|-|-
TGCAGTGCTAGAGAGGAACCAGGCTACACCTTC
CSAREEPGYTF
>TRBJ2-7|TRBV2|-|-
TGTGCCAGCACCAGGGAACTCTACGAGCAGTACTTC
CASTRELYEQYF
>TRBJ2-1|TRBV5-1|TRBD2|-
TGCGCCAGCAGTCTAGCGGGGGGGAATCGGGGTTACAATGAGCAGTTCTTC
CASSLAGGNRGYNEQFF
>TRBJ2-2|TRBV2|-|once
TGTGCCAGCAGTGAAGACAGGGGGGGAGCGGGCACCGGGGAGCTGTTTTTT
CASSEDRGGAGTGELFF
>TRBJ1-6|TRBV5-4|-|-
TGTGCCAGCAGCTTGAATTTTTCACCCCTCCACTTT
CASSLNFSPLHF
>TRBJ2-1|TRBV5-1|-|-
TGCGCCAGCAGCACCCATTCGGGGAACTCCTACAATGAGCAGTTCTTC
CASSTHSGNSYNEQFF
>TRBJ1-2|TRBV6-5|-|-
TGTGCCAGCACCGCAGGGTCTAACTATGGCTACACCTTC
CASTAGSNYGYTF
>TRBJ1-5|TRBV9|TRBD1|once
TGTGCCAGCAGCGCCTCAACAGGGGCCGGCAATCAGCCCCAGCATTTT
CASSASTGAGNQPQHF
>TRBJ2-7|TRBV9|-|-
TGTGCCAGCGGGGGGTTTTACGAGCAGTACTTC
CASGGFYEQYF
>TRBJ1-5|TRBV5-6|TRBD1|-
TGTGCCAGCAGCGGACAGGGTGGCAATCAGCCCCAGCATTTT
CASSGQGGNQPQHF